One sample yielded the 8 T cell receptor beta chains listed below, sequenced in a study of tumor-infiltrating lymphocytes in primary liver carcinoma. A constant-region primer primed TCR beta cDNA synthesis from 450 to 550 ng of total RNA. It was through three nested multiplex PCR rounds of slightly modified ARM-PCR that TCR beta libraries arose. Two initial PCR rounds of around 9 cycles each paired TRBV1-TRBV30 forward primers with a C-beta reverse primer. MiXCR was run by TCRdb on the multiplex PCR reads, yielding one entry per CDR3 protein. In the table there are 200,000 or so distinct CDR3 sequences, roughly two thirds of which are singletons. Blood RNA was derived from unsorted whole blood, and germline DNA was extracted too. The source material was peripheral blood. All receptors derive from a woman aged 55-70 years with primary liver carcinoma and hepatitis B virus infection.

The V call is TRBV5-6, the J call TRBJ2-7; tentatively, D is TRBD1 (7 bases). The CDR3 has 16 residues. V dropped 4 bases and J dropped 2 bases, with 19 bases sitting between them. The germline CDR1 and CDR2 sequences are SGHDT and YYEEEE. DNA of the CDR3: TGTGCCAGCAGCCTTGACCGGGGGACAGACACCTACGAGCAGTACTTC. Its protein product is CASSLDRGTDTYEQYF. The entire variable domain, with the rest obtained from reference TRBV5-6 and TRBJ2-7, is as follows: DAGVTQSPTHLIKTRGQQVTLRCSPKSGHDTVSWYQQALGQGPQFIFQYYEEEERQRGNFPDRFSGHQFPNYSSELNVNALLLGDSALYLCASSLDRGTDTYEQYFGPGTRLTVT.

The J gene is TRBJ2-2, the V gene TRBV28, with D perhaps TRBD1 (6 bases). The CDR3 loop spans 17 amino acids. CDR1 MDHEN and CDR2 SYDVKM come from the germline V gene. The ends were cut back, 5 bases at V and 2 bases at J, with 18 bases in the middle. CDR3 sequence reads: CASSPIRGGKNTGELFF. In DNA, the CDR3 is TGTGCCAGCAGTCCGATCAGGGGTGGAAAAAACACCGGGGAGCTGTTTTTT.

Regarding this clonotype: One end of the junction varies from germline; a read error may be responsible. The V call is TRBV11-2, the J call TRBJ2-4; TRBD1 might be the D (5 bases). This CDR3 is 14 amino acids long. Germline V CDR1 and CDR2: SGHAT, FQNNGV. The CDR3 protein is CASSLTSPGHTQYF. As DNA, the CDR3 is TGTGCCAGTAGCTTAACTTCCCCAGGGCACACTCAGTACTTC.

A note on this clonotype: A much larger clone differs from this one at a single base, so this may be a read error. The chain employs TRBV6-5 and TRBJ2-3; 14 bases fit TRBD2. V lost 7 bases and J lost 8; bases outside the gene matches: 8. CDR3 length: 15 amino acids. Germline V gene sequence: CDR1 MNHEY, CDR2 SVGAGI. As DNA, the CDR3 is TGTGCCAGCACACCGGGACTAGCGGGAGTAGGTACGCAGTATTTT. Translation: CASTPGLAGVGTQYF.

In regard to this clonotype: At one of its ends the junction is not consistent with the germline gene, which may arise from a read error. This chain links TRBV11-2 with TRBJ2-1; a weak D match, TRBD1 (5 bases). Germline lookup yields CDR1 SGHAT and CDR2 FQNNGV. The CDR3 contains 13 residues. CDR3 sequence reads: CASCRIGANERFF. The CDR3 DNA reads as TGTGCCAGCTGTCGGATAGGGGCCAATGAGCGGTTCTTC.

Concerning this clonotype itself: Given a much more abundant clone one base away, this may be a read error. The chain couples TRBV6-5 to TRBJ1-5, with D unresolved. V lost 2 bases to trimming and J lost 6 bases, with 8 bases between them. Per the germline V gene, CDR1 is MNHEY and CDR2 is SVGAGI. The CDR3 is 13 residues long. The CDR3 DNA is TGTGCCAGCAGTTACACGAGGAGTCAGCCCCAGCATTTT. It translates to CASSYTRSQPQHF.

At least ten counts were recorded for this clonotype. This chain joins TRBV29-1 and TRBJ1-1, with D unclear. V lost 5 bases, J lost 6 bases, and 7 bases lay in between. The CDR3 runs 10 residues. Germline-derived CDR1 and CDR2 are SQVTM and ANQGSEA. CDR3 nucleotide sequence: TGCAGCGTTAAGGACTCTGAAGCTTTCTTT. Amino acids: CSVKDSEAFF.

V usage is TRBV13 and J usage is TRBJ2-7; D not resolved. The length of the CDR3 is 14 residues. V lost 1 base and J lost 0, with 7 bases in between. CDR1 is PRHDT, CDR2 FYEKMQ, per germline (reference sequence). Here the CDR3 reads CASSLEQNSYEQYF. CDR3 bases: TGTGCCAGCAGCTTAGAACAGAACTCCTACGAGCAGTACTTC.